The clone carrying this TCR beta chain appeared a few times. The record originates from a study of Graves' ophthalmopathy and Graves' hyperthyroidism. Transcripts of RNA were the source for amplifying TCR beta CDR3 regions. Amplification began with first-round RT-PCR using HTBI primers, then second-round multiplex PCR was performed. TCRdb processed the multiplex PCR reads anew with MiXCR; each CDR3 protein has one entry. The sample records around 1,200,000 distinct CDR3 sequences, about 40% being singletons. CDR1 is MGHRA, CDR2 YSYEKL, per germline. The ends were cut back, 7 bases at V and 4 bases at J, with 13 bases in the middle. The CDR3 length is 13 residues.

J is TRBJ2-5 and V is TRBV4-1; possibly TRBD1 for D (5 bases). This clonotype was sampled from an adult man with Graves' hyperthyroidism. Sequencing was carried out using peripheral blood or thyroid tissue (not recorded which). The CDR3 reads CASTRVVGETQYF. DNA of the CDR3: TGCGCCAGCACCAGGGTCGTTGGAGAGACCCAGTACTTC.